The sequence of this T cell receptor (beta chain) was determined in a study of blood T cell repertoires in COVID-19 (dated by TCRdb to 2020 to 2021). Concerning the study at large: Collaborator samples came from the United States, Italy and Spain and covered acute and convalescent phases of COVID-19. The material from the prospective study consisted of cDNA or gDNA derived from T cells, B-cell-depleted T cells, or PBMCs. The dataset comprised deeply sampled blood TCRbeta repertoires from subjects exposed to, actively infected with, or recovered from COVID-19. The repertoires were made available in a free public database intended to serve as a resource for research on the immune response to SARS-CoV-2. The samples were drawn from the first 160 participants of the ongoing ImmuneRACE study and from about 1,200 subjects provided by 6 global collaborators. Nearly every sample came with metadata listing a de-identified subject ID, COVID-19 status, age in years and sex. Where available, HLA class I and class II types were obtained from metadata supplied by the sample provider rather than from assay-based typing. What the research found in general, with its limitations: How much clinical and demographic metadata was included differed by source and by participant, and the metadata was provided uncurated.

Whole blood was collected in K2EDTA tubes by collaborating institutions according to the institutions' own protocols. Collaborator samples were shipped for TCRbeta analysis as frozen whole blood, isolated PBMCs, or DNA extracted from either sample type. CDR3 length: 14 amino acids, cysteine to phenylalanine. The DNA shown is the 42-base CDR3, in frame from base 1. Relative to germline, V is 1 base shorter and J is 1 base shorter, with 10 bases between their ends. CDR1 and CDR2, looked up from the germline V gene (reference sequence), are GTSNPN and SVGIG. TCRbeta CDR3 regions were amplified from genomic DNA using the immunoSEQ Assay, a bias-controlled multiplex PCR. The paper's data handling went like this. The number of nucleated cells in each sample was estimated by amplification of reference gene primers within the assay. Sequence reads were collapsed and filtered to measure the absolute abundance of every unique TCRbeta CDR3 rearrangement. For each sample, productive Simpson clonality was calculated as the square root of Simpson's diversity index over productive rearrangements. TCRdb provides this immuneACCESS table in a form limited to in-frame rearrangements. Some clones are lacking; in checked studies, under half of them reflect an unresolved V gene, and why the rest are absent is not known. That table supplies the V and J calls and clone size; D and trimming were determined from the DNA. The sample includes 310,000 or so clones, with roughly 90% observed a single time. Clones ranked in the top ten supply roughly 4% of the sample.

Concerning this clone itself: The antigen it binds to is not known. No base quality values were provided; no much bigger clone lies one nucleotide off.

The sequence links TRBV30 to TRBJ1-1; the best D guess is TRBD1, with 5 bases matching. This TCR derives from a woman aged 50 to 65 with active or convalescent COVID-19. The sequencing sample was made of peripheral blood. The DNA is TGTGCCTGGAGTGGTGGGGGGAAGAACACTGAAGCTTTCTTT. Translated, it reads CAWSGGGKNTEAFF.